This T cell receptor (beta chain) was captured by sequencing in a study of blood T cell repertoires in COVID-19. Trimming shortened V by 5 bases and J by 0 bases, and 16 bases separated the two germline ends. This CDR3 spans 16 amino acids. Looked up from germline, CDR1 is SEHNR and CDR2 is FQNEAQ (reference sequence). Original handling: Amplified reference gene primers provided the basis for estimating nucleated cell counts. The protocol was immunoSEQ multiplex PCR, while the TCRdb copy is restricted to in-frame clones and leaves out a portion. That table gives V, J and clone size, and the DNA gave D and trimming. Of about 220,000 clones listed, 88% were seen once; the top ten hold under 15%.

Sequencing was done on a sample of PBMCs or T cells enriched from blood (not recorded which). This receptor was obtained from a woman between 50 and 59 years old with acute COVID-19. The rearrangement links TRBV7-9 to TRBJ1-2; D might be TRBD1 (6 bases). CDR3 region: CASSIAGATPNYGYTF. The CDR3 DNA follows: TGTGCCAGCAGCATCGCGGGGGCGACTCCTAACTATGGCTACACCTTC.